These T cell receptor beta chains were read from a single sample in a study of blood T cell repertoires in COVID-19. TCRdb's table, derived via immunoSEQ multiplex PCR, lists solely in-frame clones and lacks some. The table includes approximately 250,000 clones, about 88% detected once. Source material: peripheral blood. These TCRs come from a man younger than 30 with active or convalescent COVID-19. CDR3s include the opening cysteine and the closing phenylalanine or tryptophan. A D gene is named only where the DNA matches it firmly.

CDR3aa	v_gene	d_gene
CASSFWTTKGSLHTEAFF	TRBV28	-
CASSLVWDRVSNEQFF	TRBV11-3	TRBD1
CASSEGAQGGVANTEAFF	TRBV9	TRBD1
CASSLGTGAYEQYF	TRBV18	TRBD1
CASSLDRSSGNTIYF	TRBV13	-
CASSTVTGAVAEAFF	TRBV6-5	TRBD1
CASSLAGTHDEQFF	TRBV7-2	-
CASSPRQGTQYF	TRBV9	TRBD1
CASSIIKPRVGELFF	TRBV19	-
CASSFYEGSSLGYTF	TRBV5-5	-
CASSEVGGGPNEQYF	TRBV6-1	TRBD2
CASTPSFQGNNSPLHF	TRBV6-6	-
CASSPRQGSYGYTF	TRBV9	-
CASSAGRGGGTGELFF	TRBV7-2	TRBD2
CASGWGTGAWDTQYF	TRBV27	TRBD1
CASSLASRGLQETQYF	TRBV5-1	TRBD1
CASSSPTGGNQPQHF	TRBV28	-
CASSLPGRNYEAFF	TRBV23-1	-
CASSTSLGTGADTQYF	TRBV19	TRBD1
CSVRGLGTEAFF	TRBV29-1	TRBD1
CASSSTGINGPQYF	TRBV6-6	TRBD1
CASSKAVEAPTNEKLFF	TRBV21-1	-
CATAQLSVSGHEETQYF	TRBV24-1	-
CASRDGGAGDTQYF	TRBV10-2	TRBD2
CASGDFKETQYF	TRBV2	-
CATSRAAGGRADTQYF	TRBV15	TRBD2
CASSAEQGPGYNEQFF	TRBV9	-
CASSTRPYTEAFF	TRBV2	-
CASSPGAGRVNEQFF	TRBV18	TRBD2
CASSVGRGGYGYTF	TRBV7-9	-
CASSLGVEDVYGYTF	TRBV7-6	-
CASSLRGQGDAQPQHF	TRBV6-2/TRBV6-3	TRBD1
CASSLDRYGYTF	TRBV11-3	-
CASSYIDRFGDTQYF	TRBV6-5	-
CASSPTTSTDTQYF	TRBV6-2/TRBV6-3	-
CATRGTTEAFF	TRBV15	-
CASSLGGETYGYTF	TRBV7-9	-
CASQSIEGYEQYF	TRBV12-3/TRBV12-4	-
CASGLADRGSFF	TRBV12-5	TRBD1
CASSFEGSVYGYTF	TRBV11-3	-
CATTSRDRAGELFF	TRBV24-1	TRBD1
CASSLEGGRAIGTQYF	TRBV5-6	TRBD2
CASSLGLAGPQETQYF	TRBV5-6	TRBD2
CASRTRAGTNEKLFF	TRBV2	-
CASTLGALRDTGELFF	TRBV9	-
CASRGDDQPQHF	TRBV12-3/TRBV12-4	-
CASSLVQGFYSNQPQHF	TRBV14	-
CAWNSGANTGELFF	TRBV30	TRBD2
CASSYIRDRGNGYTF	TRBV6-5	TRBD1
CASSILSYEQYF	TRBV7-9	-
CAWRLTAEAFF	TRBV30	-
CASSKGQGQGPSNTQYF	TRBV21-1	-
CASSQAPGGGYTF	TRBV3-1/TRBV3-2	-
CATSERENEQFF	TRBV24-1	-
CAISATTSVSTDTQYF	TRBV10-3	TRBD2
CAWSYRVYEQYF	TRBV30	-
CASSELAGVDNEQFF	TRBV2	TRBD2
CATSDRTASGANVLTF	TRBV24-1	-
CASSSGTPDQPQHF	TRBV27	-